These 24 T cell receptor beta chains were all obtained from the same sample, sequenced in a study of a mutant IDH1 vaccine in newly diagnosed glioma. These receptors are not linked to any known antigen. Time point noted: week 11, during vaccination. Each dose of the vaccine consisted of 300 ug of mutant IDH1 20-mer peptide, with topical imiquimod. Sequenced by immunoSEQ multiplex PCR; TCRdb stores in-frame clones only, minus some. The table lists 110,000 or so clones, 75% to 90% of them singletons. The sample was PBMCs, taken from a glioma patient whose treatment included an IDH1 peptide vaccine. The receptor source for this set is a woman between 45 and 65 years old with glioma.

The V gene is TRBV7-9, the J gene TRBJ1-4, with 7 bases that match TRBD1. This CDR3 has 17 residues. In germline, CDR1 is SEHNR, CDR2 FQNEAQ (reference sequence). The J segment lost 4 bases and the V segment lost 1 base, leaving 9 bases of the junction unmatched. The CDR3 bases are TGTGCCAGCAGCTTAGGCCTCCGACAGGGAGTTAATGAAAAACTGTTTTTT. Encoded protein: CASSLGLRQGVNEKLFF.

The sample holds one count of this clone. The rearrangement joins TRBV6-1 to TRBJ1-2, with a possible D match to TRBD1 (5 bases). CDR1 is MNHNS, CDR2 SASEGT, per germline. V lost 0 bases to trimming and J lost 4 bases, with 15 bases between them. The CDR3 sequence is 16 residues long. CDR3: CASSEAVGGRAYGYTF. Here the CDR3 DNA reads TGTGCCAGCAGTGAAGCTGTCGGGGGACGTGCCTATGGCTACACCTTC.

The chain joins TRBV6-6 to TRBJ1-1; no clear D. Germline CDR1 and CDR2: MNHNY and SVGAGI (reference sequence). This CDR3 is built from 13 residues. The V gene lost 2 bases and the J gene lost 8 bases, with 12 bases spanning the gap. CDR3 bases: TGTGCCAGCAGTTACAACGGGGAAGGCGAAGCTTTCTTT. Encoded protein: CASSYNGEGEAFF.

This chain links TRBV2 with TRBJ1-2; 8 bases map to TRBD1. Germline assignment: CDR1 SNHLY and CDR2 FYNNEI. This CDR3 is built from 14 residues. J was trimmed by 6 bases and V by 4 bases; bases with no gene match: 7. CDR3 in amino acids: CASSGRGRGHGYTF. Here the CDR3 DNA reads TGTGCCAGCAGTGGAAGGGGCAGGGGGCATGGCTACACCTTC.

This rearrangement joins TRBV14 to TRBJ2-7, with TRBD2 matching 9 bases. The V gene's germline CDR1 is SGHDN and CDR2 FVKESK. The V and J ends lost 5 bases and 4 bases, in that order; junction bases with no gene match: 12. The CDR3 extends over 16 amino acids. CDR3 protein: CASSSKGASGKYEQYF. The CDR3 DNA sequence: TGTGCCAGCAGCTCCAAGGGGGCTAGCGGGAAATACGAGCAGTACTTC.

The chain is built from TRBV5-1 and TRBJ2-3; 10 nucleotides match TRBD2. This CDR3 has 15 residues. CDR1 SGHRS and CDR2 YFSETQ come from the germline V gene. The ends lost 3 bases at V and 3 bases at J; junction bases unmatched: 4. This CDR3 is CASSSGSGRTDTQYF. The DNA for the CDR3 is TGCGCCAGCAGCTCAGGTAGCGGGAGGACAGATACGCAGTATTTT.

The chain employs TRBV6-5 and TRBJ1-1, with D perhaps TRBD1 (6 bases). Germline-derived CDR1 and CDR2 are MNHEY and SVGAGI. This CDR3 has 16 residues. The V end was cut by 2 bases, the J end by 2 bases, with 15 bases between. The CDR3 is CASSYGTSLLNTEAFF. CDR3 in DNA: TGTGCCAGCAGTTACGGGACAAGTCTCTTAAACACTGAAGCTTTCTTT.

This clone appeared once. The V gene is TRBV7-8, the J gene TRBJ1-2; no clear D gene. Germline V gene lookup returns CDR1 SGHVS and CDR2 FQNEAQ. The CDR3 length is 15 residues. V lost 5 bases, J lost 5 bases, and 18 bases lay in between. CDR3 residues: CASSPLRSTKYGYTF. The CDR3 DNA reads TGTGCCAGCAGCCCATTGAGATCCACGAAGTATGGCTACACCTTC.

In DNA, the CDR3 is TGTGCCAGCAGCTTGGTTCCGGGACTTGTTTCCTACAATGAGCAGTTCTTC. Amino acids: CASSLVPGLVSYNEQFF. This chain connects TRBV5-8 to TRBJ2-1; maybe TRBD2 (6 bases). The CDR3 has 17 amino acids. V was clipped by 0 bases and J by 1 base, with 14 bases between them. From germline, CDR1 is SGHTS and CDR2 YDEGEE.

CDR3 sequence (DNA): TGTGCCAGCAGTTTACGCGGTGCCTATGGCTACACCTTC. Its translation: CASSLRGAYGYTF. The genes are TRBV28 and TRBJ1-2; D is undetermined. Trimming pared 2 bases from V and 4 bases from J, leaving 8 bases between. The CDR3 sequence is 13 residues long. The germline CDR1 and CDR2 sequences are MDHEN and SYDVKM.

J is TRBJ1-3 and V is TRBV28, with D possibly matching TRBD1 (5 bases). This CDR3 contains 15 residues. Looked up from germline, CDR1 is MDHEN and CDR2 is SYDVKM. Between the trimmed V and J ends, which lost 5 bases and 4 bases, there was a span of 15 bases. The CDR3 DNA sequence: TGTGCCAGCAGTCCCAGGGAGAGGTGGGGAAACACCATATATTTT. Translating gives CASSPRERWGNTIYF.

The V and J genes are TRBV7-3 and TRBJ2-2; 9 bases match TRBD1. The length of the CDR3 is 15 residues. CDR1 SGHTA and CDR2 FQGTGA come from the germline V gene. V shed 3 bases, J shed 6 bases, and the junction held 5 bases outside the gene matches. CDR3 sequence (DNA): TGTGCCAGCAGCTTGGGACAGGGCTTGGCCGGGGAGCTGTTTTTT. It specifies CASSLGQGLAGELFF.

Turning to this clone: This same CDR3 is encoded by further DNA sequences in the sample. The gene calls are TRBV10-3 and TRBJ2-2; the D is unclear. Germline assignment: CDR1 ENHRY and CDR2 SYGVKD. Trimming cost V 0 bases and J 2 bases, with 7 bases left between them. The CDR3 loop spans 15 amino acids. This chain's CDR3 is CAISESIRNTGELFF. Written as DNA, the CDR3 is TGTGCCATCAGTGAGTCGATCAGAAACACCGGGGAGCTGTTTTTT.

The chain has TRBV19 and TRBJ2-3; 7 nucleotides line up with TRBD2. The germline gives CDR1 LNHDA, CDR2 SQIVND (reference sequence). CDR3 length equals 15 residues. V lost 4 bases, J lost 6 bases, and 10 bases stayed unmatched. The CDR3 region is CASSKAGAIKDTQYF. Here the CDR3 DNA reads TGTGCCAGTAGTAAGGCGGGAGCTATCAAGGATACGCAGTATTTT.

The sample holds one count of this clone. J is TRBJ2-1 and V is TRBV19; 10 nucleotides match TRBD1. The ends lost 5 bases at V and 7 bases at J; junction bases unmatched: 8. CDR3 length: 15 residues. Germline V lookup: CDR1 LNHDA, CDR2 SQIVND (reference sequence). The CDR3 DNA reads TGTGCCAGTAGTTTCCGACAGGGGGCCGATAATGAGCAGTTCTTC. This translates into CASSFRQGADNEQFF.

The J gene is TRBJ2-1, the V gene TRBV30; D unclear. Germline values: CDR1 GTSNPN, CDR2 SVGIG (reference sequence). This CDR3 comprises 12 residues. The ends were cut back, 0 bases at V and 9 bases at J, with 9 bases in the middle. CDR3 DNA: TGTGCCTGGAGTGTAAGTACTGGTGAGCAGTTCTTC. This codes for CAWSVSTGEQFF.

V is TRBV5-1 and J is TRBJ1-3; D gene uncertain. CDR3 size: 14 residues. Germline lookup yields CDR1 SGHRS and CDR2 YFSETQ. Trimming took 9 bases from V and 0 from J, leaving 13 bases between them. Here the CDR3 DNA reads TGCGCCACCACGGAGGGCGTCTCTGGAAACACCATATATTTT. Translated: CATTEGVSGNTIYF.

This chain joins TRBV19 and TRBJ1-6; D possibly corresponds to TRBD1 (6 bases). The CDR3 totals 16 residues. CDR1 and CDR2 (germline): LNHDA, SQIVND (reference sequence). The V end lost 5 bases, the J end lost 0 bases, and 11 bases lay between the germline ends. CDR3 in DNA: TGTGCCAGTAGTCCAGGAGGGGGCTCCTATAATTCACCCCTCCACTTT. Translated, it gives CASSPGGGSYNSPLHF.

This clone was seen a single time. The CDR3 nucleotides read TGCATCGGGGGTGGTACTGAAGCTTTCTTT. It yields the protein CIGGGTEAFF. The gene calls are TRBV20-1 and TRBJ1-1; TRBD1 is a possible D gene (5 bases). CDR3 size: 10 residues. Germline values: CDR1 DFQATT, CDR2 SNEGSKA (reference sequence).

This clone was found once. This chain uses TRBV7-9 with TRBJ2-6; D might be TRBD1 (6 bases). The CDR3 consists of 18 residues. The germline CDR1 and CDR2 sequences are SEHNR and FQNEAQ (reference sequence). Trimming took 8 bases from V and 3 from J, leaving 23 bases between them. The CDR3 DNA is TGTGCCAGCGCCCCCCTTATAGGGCAGGGGTATGGGGCCAACGTCCTGACTTTC. It specifies CASAPLIGQGYGANVLTF.

This chain joins TRBV6-5 and TRBJ2-7; 9 bases align to TRBD1. CDR3 length: 14 amino acids. The germline gives CDR1 MNHEY, CDR2 SVGAGI. V was pared by 2 bases and J by 3 bases, with 2 bases of the junction left unmatched. CDR3 sequence: CASSYRDRVYEQYF. CDR3 DNA: TGTGCCAGCAGTTACCGGGACAGGGTCTACGAGCAGTACTTC.

This chain uses TRBV15 with TRBJ2-5; TRBD1 or TRBD2 may be the D gene (5 bases each). The CDR3 loop spans 13 amino acids. CDR1 LNHNV and CDR2 YYDKDF come from the germline V gene (reference sequence). The ends were cut back, 5 bases at V and 0 bases at J, with 7 bases in the middle. The CDR3 DNA is TGTGCCACCAGCCGAGGGGACCAAGAGACCCAGTACTTC. It is translated as CATSRGDQETQYF. Together with reference TRBV15 and TRBJ2-5, the CDR3 gives the full variable domain: DAMVIQNPRYQVTQFGKPVTLSCSQTLNHNVMYWYQQKSSQAPKLLFHYYDKDFNNEADTPDNFQSRRPNTSFCFLDIRSPGLGDTAMYLCATSRGDQETQYFGPGTRLLVL.

The rearrangement links TRBV6-5 to TRBJ2-5; D remains unclear. Germline assignment: CDR1 MNHEY and CDR2 SVGAGI. The CDR3 covers 16 residues. Trimming pared 0 bases from V and 0 bases from J, leaving 11 bases between. CDR3 DNA sequence: TGTGCCAGCAGTTACTCGATAACTGGGAACCAAGAGACCCAGTACTTC. This gives the protein CASSYSITGNQETQYF.

DNA of the CDR3: TGTGCCAGCAGCTTCGACAGGGCCTTCTCCACTGAAGCTTTCTTT. Translated, it gives CASSFDRAFSTEAFF. The rearrangement uses TRBV5-8 and TRBJ1-1; 7 nucleotides match TRBD1. This CDR3 region has 15 residues. V dropped 2 bases and J dropped 4; count of bases not matched to a gene: 8. Looked up from germline, CDR1 is SGHTS and CDR2 is YDEGEE.